These 18 T cell receptor beta chains share one sample of origin, sequenced in a study of CD8+CD57+ T cells in acquired aplastic anemia. Genomic DNA served as template for TCR beta VDJ and CDR3 profiling. TCRdb reprocessed the reads with MiXCR, giving one entry per CDR3 protein. The sample lists roughly 180,000 distinct CDR3 sequences, about half seen once, with 13% in the top ten. Patients included in sequencing had previously demonstrated CD8+CD57+ cell expansion by flow cytometry. Sequences were obtained from sorted CD4+, CD8+, or CD8+CD57+ T cells (not recorded which) from PBMCs. These receptors were collected from a human donor with aplastic anemia.

For this clonotype: This CDR3 is missing its conserved last phenylalanine or tryptophan, likely due to a read error. The chain links TRBV24-1 to TRBJ2-2; D could derive from TRBD1 or TRBD2 (5 bases each). The V and J ends lost 1 base and 4 bases respectively, with 6 bases between them. Germline CDR1 and CDR2: KGHDR and SFDVKD. This CDR3 has 14 residues. The CDR3 DNA follows: TGTGCCACCAGTGATTTTGGGGGCACCGGGGAGCTGTTTTCT. Translation gives CATSDFGGTGELFS.

Points on this clonotype: A read error may be the cause here, since a much bigger clone is one base away. The chain carries TRBV5-6 and TRBJ2-7; 8 bases match TRBD2. CDR1 and CDR2 (germline): SGHDT, YYEEEE. The CDR3 covers 16 residues. The CDR3 spells CASSWGQSGGSYEQCF. Here the CDR3 DNA reads TGTGCCAGCAGCTGGGGACAAAGCGGGGGTTCCTACGAGCAGTGCTTC.

V and J are TRBV4-2 and TRBJ1-1; D unclear. The CDR3 is 15 residues long. V lost 1 base and J lost 10, with 19 bases in between. CDR1 LGHNA and CDR2 YNFKEQ come from the germline V gene. CDR3 loop: CASSQVGVEESRAFF. The CDR3 region has the DNA TGTGCCAGCAGCCAAGTAGGAGTAGAGGAGAGTCGAGCTTTCTTT.

This clonotype was seen once. The chain couples TRBV5-1 to TRBJ2-5, with 13 nucleotides matching TRBD2. The better agreement between TRBJ2-7 and the DNA end casts doubt on the J call. Per germline, CDR1 SGHRS and CDR2 YFSETQ. The CDR3 loop spans 17 amino acids. Here the CDR3 DNA reads TGCGCCAGCAGCTTGGCCGGGACTAGCGGGGCATCCTACGAGCAGTACTTC. The encoded protein is CASSLAGTSGASYEQYF.

This chain uses TRBV10-3 with TRBJ1-5; D might be TRBD1 (5 bases). Germline V gene data show CDR1 as ENHRY and CDR2 as SYGVKD. CDR3 length: 15 amino acids. Trimming cost V 6 bases and J 0 bases, with 12 bases left between them. CDR3 bases: TGTGCCATCAGCGACGGGGCTTATAGCAATCAGCCCCAGCATTTT. It yields the protein CAISDGAYSNQPQHF.

This clonotype was detected many times. The rearrangement joins TRBV7-8 to TRBJ1-6; D call uncertain. Germline lookup yields CDR1 SGHVS and CDR2 FQNEAQ. Trimming took off 2 bases at V and 9 bases at J, with 14 bases between the two ends. The CDR3 has 15 residues. CDR3 loop: CASSLPTPQRSPLHF. The DNA for the CDR3 is TGTGCCAGCAGCTTACCAACCCCGCAGCGTTCACCCCTCCACTTT. Looking up the rest from reference TRBV7-8 and TRBJ1-6 gives the full variable domain: GAGVSQSPRYKVAKRGQDVALRCDPISGHVSLFWYQQALGQGPEFLTYFQNEAQLDKSGLPSDRFFAERPEGSVSTLKIQRTQQEDSAVYLCASSLPTPQRSPLHFGNGTRLTVT.

The genes are TRBV11-1 and TRBJ2-7, with a tentative D call TRBD2 (6 bases). Germline V CDR1 and CDR2: SGHAT, FQDESV (reference sequence). V lost 3 bases to trimming and J lost 7 bases, with 19 bases between them. The CDR3 is 15 amino acids. The chain's CDR3 is CASSFHRDWEREQYF. CDR3 in DNA: TGTGCCAGCAGCTTTCATCGGGACTGGGAGAGGGAGCAGTACTTC.

The sample holds a few counts of this clonotype. The chain employs TRBV19 and TRBJ2-7; D remains unclear. V lost 9 bases, J lost 6 bases, and 15 bases lay in between. Germline CDR1 and CDR2: LNHDA and SQIVND (reference sequence). CDR3 length: 12 residues. CDR3 loop: CASSLGRSEQYF. CDR3 DNA sequence: TGTGCCAGCAGTTTAGGGCGGAGCGAGCAGTACTTC.

As concerns this clonotype: The conserved closing phenylalanine or tryptophan is absent in this CDR3, likely reflecting a read error. This sequence joins TRBV20-1 and TRBJ1-1; D is perhaps TRBD1 (5 bases). Germline assignment: CDR1 DFQATT and CDR2 SNEGSKA (reference sequence). V was cut by 3 bases and J by 4 bases, with 12 bases left in between. This CDR3 has 13 amino acids. CDR3 sequence (DNA): TGCAGTGCTAGGGCCGGGACCCTCACTGAAGCTTTCCTT. This gives the protein CSARAGTLTEAFL.

This chain uses TRBV7-9 with TRBJ1-1; the D is unclear. Per the germline V gene, CDR1 is SEHNR and CDR2 is FQNEAQ (reference sequence). There are 12 residues in the CDR3. Between the trimmed V and J ends, which lost 11 bases and 3 bases, there was a span of 13 bases. CDR3 nucleotides: TGTGCCGGGGAGCAGCTTCACACTGAAGCTTTCTTT. Amino acids: CAGEQLHTEAFF. The full variable domain, rest sourced from reference TRBV7-9 and TRBJ1-1, is DTGVSQNPRHKITKRGQNVTFRCDPISEHNRLYWYRQTLGQGPEFLTYFQNEAQLEKSRLLSDRFSAERPKGSFSTLEIQRTEQGDSAMYLCAGEQLHTEAFFGQGTRLTVV.

The chain uses TRBV3-1 and TRBJ1-2; 7 bases fit TRBD1. The CDR3 totals 16 residues. Germline V lookup: CDR1 LGHDT, CDR2 YNNKEL (reference sequence). The junction had 9 bases not matched to a gene; V was cut back by 0 bases and J by 5 bases. The DNA for the CDR3 is TGTGCCAGCAGCCAAGATCGGCAGGGGGGTGGGTATGGCTACACCTTC. This sequence encodes CASSQDRQGGGYGYTF.

This clonotype was seen a handful of times. CDR3: CASSRLDNEQFF. The CDR3 nucleotides are TGTGCCAGCAGCCGACTAGACAATGAGCAGTTCTTC. The chain uses TRBV7-9 and TRBJ2-1; D possibly corresponds to TRBD2 (6 bases). In germline, CDR1 is SEHNR, CDR2 FQNEAQ (reference sequence). V gave up 5 bases and J gave up 5 bases, with 7 bases separating them. The CDR3 runs to 12 residues.

This clonotype occurred once. The J gene is TRBJ2-3, the V gene TRBV24-1, with 7 bases matching TRBD2. Germline values: CDR1 KGHDR, CDR2 SFDVKD. The CDR3 is 15 amino acids. V gave up 9 bases and J gave up 0 bases; unmatched junction bases: 8. The CDR3 DNA is TGTGCCACCTCAAGGGGAGCGGGGAGCACAGATACGCAGTATTTT. Protein: CATSRGAGSTDTQYF.

This clonotype was observed at least ten times. The rearrangement links TRBV20-1 to TRBJ1-5; tentative D call: TRBD1 (5 bases). Germline CDR1 and CDR2: DFQATT and SNEGSKA (reference sequence). Between the trimmed V and J ends, which lost 3 bases and 3 bases, there was a span of 15 bases. CDR3 length: 15 residues. The CDR3 sequence: CSASPGQGVNQPQHF. In DNA, the CDR3 is TGCAGTGCTAGCCCCGGGCAGGGTGTCAATCAGCCCCAGCATTTT.

The chain recombines TRBV20-1 with TRBJ2-6; 7 nucleotides match TRBD2. This CDR3 has 14 residues. The junction had 5 bases not matched to a gene; V was cut back by 5 bases and J by 4 bases. Germline CDR1 and CDR2: DFQATT and SNEGSKA (reference sequence). Here the CDR3 DNA reads TGCAGTGCTTCGGGGGGAATCGGGGCCAACGTCCTGACTTTC. It is translated as CSASGGIGANVLTF.

This clonotype was counted many times. The chain combines TRBV19 with TRBJ1-1, with D possibly matching TRBD1 (5 bases). The CDR3 totals 13 residues. Trimming took 7 bases from V and 1 from J, leaving 10 bases between them. Looked up from germline, CDR1 is LNHDA and CDR2 is SQIVND (reference sequence). This CDR3 is CASTRGQNTEAFF. The CDR3 nucleotides are TGTGCCAGTACCCGAGGACAGAACACTGAAGCTTTCTTT.

This clonotype was counted at least ten times. The J gene is TRBJ2-1, the V gene TRBV7-2; 10 bases line up with TRBD2. The ends lost 6 bases at V and 7 bases at J; junction bases unmatched: 9. The CDR3 has 15 amino acids. The germline gives CDR1 SGHTA, CDR2 FQGNSA. The CDR3 DNA follows: TGTGCCAGCAGTATTGGGTCTAGCGGGGGTAATGAGCAGTTCTTC. Translating it yields CASSIGSSGGNEQFF.

The rearrangement links TRBV25-1 to TRBJ1-1, with D hard to call. The ends were cut back, 6 bases at V and 2 bases at J, with 19 bases in the middle. In germline, CDR1 is MGHDK, CDR2 SYGVNS. The CDR3 is 16 amino acids. CDR3 protein: CASRDRTLSGNTEAFF. Here the CDR3 DNA reads TGTGCCAGCAGGGACCGGACCCTCTCTGGAAACACTGAAGCTTTCTTT.